These 22 T cell receptor beta chains came from one sample sequenced in a study of cytotoxic CD8 clonotypes in ibrutinib-treated CLL (dated by TCRdb to 2020 to 2023). To prepare the library, the immunoSEQ multiplex PCR assay was applied. Drawn from immuneACCESS, this table holds only the in-frame rearrangements with V and J called that TCRdb kept. Clones are partly lost; checked studies trace under half to an unresolved V gene and leave the rest unexplained. The sample table contains about 24,000 clones; only one count was recorded for about 81% of them. Under 9.5% of the sample is taken by the ten largest. This specimen was PBMCs, taken before ibrutinib treatment. These receptor sequences come from a human donor with chronic lymphocytic leukemia.

J is TRBJ2-1 and V is TRBV19, with 10 bases lining up with TRBD2. Germline V gene lookup returns CDR1 LNHDA and CDR2 SQIVND (reference sequence). Germline trimming cut 5 bases from V and 0 bases from J; bases unmatched to any gene: 4. The CDR3 contains 16 residues. The CDR3 DNA reads as TGTGCCAGTAGTCTTCCTAGCGGGAGCTCCTACAATGAGCAGTTCTTC. It codes for CASSLPSGSSYNEQFF. The full variable domain, completed using reference TRBV19 and TRBJ2-1, is DGGITQSPKYLFRKEGQNVTLSCEQNLNHDAMYWYRQDPGQGLRLIYYSQIVNDFQKGDIAEGYSVSREKKESFPLTVTSAQKNPTAFYLCASSLPSGSSYNEQFFGPGTRLTVL.

This sequence joins TRBV2 and TRBJ2-1, with TRBD2 matching over 13 bases. The CDR3 contains 17 residues. CDR1 and CDR2 (germline): SNHLY, FYNNEI. Unmatched junction bases numbered 9, after V lost 5 bases and J lost 5 bases. The CDR3 region is CASSPGLAGDFNNEQFF. As DNA, the CDR3 is TGTGCCAGCAGTCCCGGACTAGCGGGAGATTTTAACAATGAGCAGTTCTTC.

The chain uses TRBV10-2 and TRBJ2-7; 10 bases are shared with TRBD2. Unmatched junction bases numbered 9, after V lost 10 bases and J lost 3 bases. From germline, CDR1 is WSHSY and CDR2 SAAADI. This CDR3 comprises 14 residues. The CDR3: CATKTGTSVYEQYF. In DNA, the CDR3 is TGCGCCACCAAAACCGGGACTAGCGTCTACGAGCAGTACTTC.

A few counts support this clone. CDR3 in amino acids: CASSLGADTQYF. CDR3 DNA sequence: TGTGCCAGCAGCTTAGGAGCAGATACGCAGTATTTT. The chain employs TRBV7-8 and TRBJ2-3, with D hard to call. CDR1 SGHVS and CDR2 FQNEAQ come from the germline V gene. The CDR3 is 12 residues long. V was clipped by 1 base and J by 4 bases, with 3 bases between them.

The chain couples TRBV2 to TRBJ2-1; TRBD2 agrees at 12 bases. CDR1 is SNHLY and CDR2 is FYNNEI in the germline V gene. The CDR3 loop spans 15 amino acids. With V trimmed by 1 base and J by 7 bases, 2 bases remained unmatched. As DNA, the CDR3 is TGTGCCAGCAGTGAAGTAGGACTAGCGGGGAATGAGCAGTTCTTC. Protein sequence: CASSEVGLAGNEQFF.

V gene TRBV11-2 combines with J gene TRBJ2-2; tentatively, D is TRBD2 (5 bases). V shed 4 bases and J shed 4 bases, with 10 bases lying between them. The V gene's germline CDR1 is SGHAT and CDR2 FQNNGV. The CDR3 has 14 residues. CDR3 in amino acids: CASSSKRVTGELFF. The CDR3 DNA is TGTGCCAGCAGCTCCAAGAGGGTCACCGGGGAGCTGTTTTTT. The complete variable domain, with remaining parts taken from reference TRBV11-2 and TRBJ2-2, reads EAGVAQSPRYKIIEKRQSVAFWCNPISGHATLYWYQQILGQGPKLLIQFQNNGVVDDSQLPKDRFSAERLKGVDSTLKIQPAKLEDSAVYLCASSSKRVTGELFFGEGSRLTVL.

The chain is built from TRBV14 and TRBJ1-4, with D possibly matching TRBD1 (5 bases). Germline CDR1 SGHDN, CDR2 FVKESK. The V and J ends lost 0 bases and 3 bases respectively, with 11 bases between them. CDR3 size: 16 residues. This chain's CDR3 is CASSQDMGRANEKLFF. The CDR3 DNA reads TGTGCCAGCAGCCAAGATATGGGGCGAGCTAATGAAAAACTGTTTTTT.

This clone was seen a handful of times. The chain joins TRBV19 to TRBJ2-7, with 7 bases that match TRBD1. This CDR3 has 13 residues. The germline V gene encodes CDR1 LNHDA and CDR2 SQIVND (reference sequence). J gave up 5 bases and V 7 bases, and 8 bases lay outside the gene matches. CDR3 sequence reads: CASTRTGGDEQYF. The CDR3, as DNA: TGTGCCAGTACCCGGACAGGTGGAGACGAGCAGTACTTC.

This clone was detected a few times. The V call is TRBV7-8, the J call TRBJ2-1; maybe TRBD2 (7 bases). Germline V CDR1 and CDR2: SGHVS, FQNEAQ. The CDR3 consists of 17 residues. The germline V and J ends were trimmed by 0 bases and 7 bases, with 19 bases remaining between them. Here the CDR3 DNA reads TGTGCCAGCAGCTTAGCGTTGTGGGAGGGGGGATTGAATGAGCAGTTCTTC. It translates to CASSLALWEGGLNEQFF.

The chain recombines TRBV7-2 with TRBJ2-7, with TRBD1 identical over 9 bases. The CDR3 extends over 15 amino acids. After removal of 5 bases from V and 2 bases from J, the junction contained 7 bases not matched to a gene. The germline V gene has CDR1 SGHTA and CDR2 FQGNSA. The CDR3 sequence is CASSATGGGTYEQYF. CDR3 DNA: TGTGCCAGCAGCGCGACAGGGGGAGGGACCTACGAGCAGTACTTC.

V usage is TRBV27 and J usage is TRBJ2-1; weak D call: TRBD2 (5 bases). CDR3 length: 15 residues. Germline CDR1 and CDR2: MNHEY and SMNVEV (reference sequence). V lost 7 bases to trimming and J lost 10 bases, with 23 bases between them. In DNA, the CDR3 is TGTGCCAGCAAACGTGGACGGGGTGGGAAGGTAGAGCAGTTCTTC. This translates into CASKRGRGGKVEQFF.

The chain combines TRBV27 with TRBJ1-5; 8 bases fit TRBD1. Germline V gives CDR1 MNHEY, CDR2 SMNVEV (reference sequence). CDR3 length: 14 amino acids. V lost 5 bases and J lost 4; bases outside the gene matches: 4. The CDR3 DNA sequence: TGTGCCAGCAGTCCTGGGACAGGTAATCAGCCCCAGCATTTT. Amino acid sequence: CASSPGTGNQPQHF.

V gene TRBV6-6 combines with J gene TRBJ1-5; D not certain. Germline CDR1 MNHNY, CDR2 SVGAGI (reference sequence). The CDR3 contains 14 residues. Trimming removed 5 bases from V and 0 bases from J, with 8 bases in between. This chain's CDR3 is CASSRASSNQPQHF. DNA for the CDR3: TGTGCCAGCAGTAGGGCGAGTAGCAATCAGCCCCAGCATTTT.

The DNA of the CDR3 is TGTGCCAGCAGTTACGGGACTAGCGGGCGACAAGAGACCCAGTACTTC. This gives the protein CASSYGTSGRQETQYF. The chain is built from TRBV6-5 and TRBJ2-5; 12 positions match TRBD2. The CDR3 has 16 residues. The junction had 3 bases not matched to a gene; V was cut back by 2 bases and J by 2 bases. CDR1 MNHEY and CDR2 SVGAGI come from the germline V gene.

This clone was counted between two and nine times. V is TRBV6-1 and J is TRBJ2-3, with TRBD1 as a possible D gene (6 bases). The V and J ends lost 3 bases and 1 base respectively, with 8 bases between them. Germline V gene sequence: CDR1 MNHNS, CDR2 SASEGT. The CDR3 has 14 residues. CDR3 DNA: TGTGCCAGCAGTGATCACAGGGGCACAGATACGCAGTATTTT. Its protein product is CASSDHRGTDTQYF.

This clone has a single count. The rearrangement links TRBV4-1 to TRBJ2-7; tentative D call: TRBD1 (6 bases). Trimming took 7 bases from V and 0 from J, leaving 16 bases between them. This CDR3 region has 15 residues. The germline gives CDR1 MGHRA, CDR2 YSYEKL. CDR3 bases: TGCGCCAGCAAGGTGGGGACATCCGACTCCTACGAGCAGTACTTC. Protein sequence: CASKVGTSDSYEQYF.

This sequence joins TRBV5-4 and TRBJ2-5; 11 bases agree with TRBD2. V gave up 4 bases and J gave up 4 bases; unmatched junction bases: 12. The CDR3 has 17 residues. The V gene's germline CDR1 is SGHNT and CDR2 YYREEE (reference sequence). The CDR3 loop is CASSGGTSGARGETQYF. As DNA, the CDR3 is TGTGCCAGCAGCGGGGGGACTAGCGGAGCGAGGGGAGAGACCCAGTACTTC.

DNA of the CDR3: TGTGCCAGCAGCTCGGGGAGTTGGGGCGAGACCCAGTACTTC. Its translation: CASSSGSWGETQYF. The chain uses TRBV5-6 and TRBJ2-5, with D perhaps given as TRBD1 or TRBD2 (5 bases each). CDR1 is SGHDT and CDR2 is YYEEEE in the germline V gene. Trimming left V 3 bases short and J 5 bases short, with 14 bases between. This CDR3 comprises 14 residues.

The chain uses TRBV25-1 and TRBJ2-2; a possible D gene is TRBD1 (5 bases). The CDR3 is 14 residues long. V shed 4 bases and J shed 1 base, with 7 bases lying between them. CDR1 is MGHDK and CDR2 is SYGVNS in the germline V gene. The CDR3 region is CASSGGGNTGELFF. CDR3 sequence (DNA): TGTGCCAGCAGTGGGGGCGGGAACACCGGGGAGCTGTTTTTT.

The genes are TRBV19 and TRBJ1-4, with D perhaps TRBD1 (6 bases). The V end lost 5 bases, the J end lost 7 bases, and 17 bases lay between the germline ends. Germline loops: CDR1 LNHDA, CDR2 SQIVND (reference sequence). This CDR3 has 15 residues. CDR3 amino acids: CASSVNGQSSEKLFF. CDR3 nucleotides: TGTGCCAGTAGTGTTAATGGACAGTCCAGTGAAAAACTGTTTTTT.

This clone came up once. This chain joins TRBV7-9 and TRBJ1-1, with D maybe TRBD1 (6 bases). Trimming removed 0 bases from V and 0 bases from J, with 8 bases in between. CDR3 size: 15 residues. Germline-derived CDR1 and CDR2 are SEHNR and FQNEAQ (reference sequence). CDR3 nucleotide sequence: TGTGCCAGCAGCTTAGCCCAGGGGATGAACACTGAAGCTTTCTTT. It yields the protein CASSLAQGMNTEAFF.

The rearrangement joins TRBV7-8 to TRBJ1-5; TRBD1 matches 8 bases. The CDR3 covers 15 residues. Trimming cost V 4 bases and J 6 bases; bases outside gene matches: 8. The V gene's germline CDR1 is SGHVS and CDR2 FQNEAQ. The CDR3 DNA follows: TGTGCCAGCAGCTCAGGACAGGGTATGGGTCAGCCCCAGCATTTT. This encodes CASSSGQGMGQPQHF.